Following are 16 T cell receptor beta chains from one sample sequenced in a study of T cells of healthy individuals. TCRdb passed the 5' RACE reads through MiXCR, listing each CDR3 protein once. Among some 85,000 distinct CDR3 sequences listed, approximately 5.4% were seen once. The receptors were sampled from a female donor in good health.

This clonotype has ten or more counts. This chain joins TRBV15 and TRBJ2-3; 8 bases line up with TRBD1. Germline CDR1 and CDR2: LNHNV and YYDKDF (reference sequence). The J segment lost 4 bases and the V segment lost 0 bases, leaving 9 bases of the junction unmatched. The CDR3 has 17 amino acids. CDR3 nucleotides: TGTGCCACCAGCAGAGATTGGACAGGGAGTTACGCAGATACGCAGTATTTT. Its translation is CATSRDWTGSYADTQYF.

This clonotype was detected a few times. This chain links TRBV18 with TRBJ1-1; the D gene is possibly TRBD1 (5 bases). The germline V gene encodes CDR1 KGHSH and CDR2 LQKENI. The CDR3 is 18 residues long. Trimming stripped 3 bases from V and 0 bases from J, with 20 bases between. The CDR3 spells CASSPSGTALLMNTEAFF. The CDR3 region has the DNA TGTGCCAGCTCACCGTCCGGGACGGCCCTTTTAATGAACACTGAAGCTTTCTTT.

The J gene is TRBJ2-5, the V gene TRBV28; tentative D call: TRBD2 (6 bases). The CDR3 totals 14 residues. V lost 7 bases, J lost 1 base, and 13 bases lay in between. Per the germline V gene, CDR1 is MDHEN and CDR2 is SYDVKM. The CDR3 bases are TGTGCCAGCAATCACGGAGGGGCCCAAGAGACCCAGTACTTC. Its protein is CASNHGGAQETQYF.

This clonotype was counted ten times or more. The V and J genes are TRBV19 and TRBJ1-1; D is unresolved. The CDR3 spans 16 residues. Trimming took off 5 bases at V and 1 base at J, with 17 bases between the two ends. Germline-derived CDR1 and CDR2 are LNHDA and SQIVND (reference sequence). The CDR3 protein is CASSPLLGSENTEAFF. CDR3 nucleotide sequence: TGTGCCAGTAGTCCTCTTCTCGGAAGCGAGAACACTGAAGCTTTCTTT. Based on the CDR3 plus reference TRBV19 and TRBJ1-1, the full variable domain is DGGITQSPKYLFRKEGQNVTLSCEQNLNHDAMYWYRQDPGQGLRLIYYSQIVNDFQKGDIAEGYSVSREKKESFPLTVTSAQKNPTAFYLCASSPLLGSENTEAFFGQGTRLTVV.

There are a few counts of this clonotype. The J gene is TRBJ2-6, the V gene TRBV13; TRBD2 aligns across 11 bases. V gave up 4 bases and J gave up 3 bases; unmatched junction bases: 17. The CDR3 is made up of 21 amino acids. Germline lookup yields CDR1 PRHDT and CDR2 FYEKMQ (reference sequence). In nucleotides, the CDR3 is TGTGCCAGCAGCTCAATCCCCTTAACTAGCGGGAGTTTTGGTGGGGCCAACGTCCTGACTTTC. Its translation: CASSSIPLTSGSFGGANVLTF.

The table lists this clonotype with many counts. The chain couples TRBV5-5 to TRBJ2-1; D unclear. V shed 1 base and J shed 9 bases, with 5 bases lying between them. Per germline, CDR1 SGHKS and CDR2 YYEKEE (reference sequence). The CDR3 sequence is 11 residues long. The CDR3 here is CASSLITEQFF. The CDR3 coding sequence is TGTGCCAGCAGCTTGATTACTGAGCAGTTCTTC.

The chain carries TRBV18 and TRBJ2-3; TRBD1 agrees at 10 bases. With V trimmed by 8 bases and J by 5 bases, 4 bases remained unmatched. CDR3 length equals 13 residues. Germline CDR1 reads KGHSH; CDR2 reads LQKENI. CDR3 protein: CASRTGGRDTQYF. In DNA form, the CDR3 reads TGTGCCAGCAGGACAGGGGGAAGAGATACGCAGTATTTT.

This clonotype occurred many times. The chain carries TRBV4-3 and TRBJ2-5, with TRBD2 matching 13 bases. In germline, CDR1 is LGHNA, CDR2 YSLEER. This CDR3 contains 22 residues. V lost 0 bases to trimming and J lost 0 bases; unmatched junction nucleotides: 16. The CDR3, as DNA: TGCGCCAGCAGCCAAGATCCAAAACCCGAGGGACTAGCGGGACCGTACCAAGAGACCCAGTACTTC. Translation: CASSQDPKPEGLAGPYQETQYF.

This clonotype was observed many times. The CDR3 reads CSAGGGRGTDTQYF. Here the CDR3 DNA reads TGCAGCGCCGGCGGCGGGAGAGGCACAGATACGCAGTATTTT. J is TRBJ2-3 and V is TRBV29-1; 7 bases map to TRBD2. Trimming at V came to 7 bases and at J to 1 base, leaving 8 bases not matched to a gene. CDR3 length: 14 residues. CDR1 and CDR2 (germline): SQVTM, ANQGSEA.

Remarks on this clonotype: This sequence may be a read error, since a much larger clone differs from it by one base. This chain uses TRBV7-6 with TRBJ2-6; D is unclear. The CDR3 loop spans 14 amino acids. Trimming cost V 1 base and J 0 bases, with 1 base left between them. Germline V gene data show CDR1 as SGHVS and CDR2 as FNYEAQ. This CDR3 reads CASSLDSGANVLTF. In DNA form, the CDR3 reads TGTGCCAGCAGCTTAGACTCTGGGGCCAACGTCCTGACTTTC.

At least ten counts were recorded for this clonotype. The rearrangement joins TRBV6-2 or TRBV6-3 to TRBJ2-3, with 14 bases matching TRBD2. Germline V gene lookup returns CDR1 MNHEY and CDR2 SVGEGT. The CDR3 length is 16 residues. V shed 6 bases and J 6 bases; nucleotides not matched to a gene: 8. For the CDR3, the DNA is TGTGCCAGCAGCCATCCGGGACTAGCGGGAGCGGATACGCAGTATTTT. It encodes CASSHPGLAGADTQYF.

Ten or more counts support this clonotype. The chain has TRBV6-5 and TRBJ2-1; 7 bases are a match to TRBD2. Germline V CDR1 and CDR2: MNHEY, SVGAGI. The CDR3 spans 13 residues. The trim removed 7 bases at V and 3 bases at J, leaving 3 bases unmatched. CDR3: CASKASGYNEQFF. CDR3 nucleotide sequence: TGTGCCAGCAAGGCTAGCGGCTACAATGAGCAGTTCTTC.

This clonotype appeared many times. The V and J genes are TRBV6-5 and TRBJ2-7; D is uncertain. Trimming left V 2 bases short and J 12 bases short, with 17 bases between. From germline, CDR1 is MNHEY and CDR2 SVGAGI. The CDR3 sequence is 13 residues long. In DNA form, the CDR3 reads TGTGCCAGCAGTTACCCCCGAGCGACAACTTGGTACTTC. Protein product: CASSYPRATTWYF.

Many counts were recorded for this clonotype. The CDR3 coding sequence is TGTGCCAGCACCCAAGAACGGACTGAAGCTTTCTTT. It translates to CASTQERTEAFF. The genes are TRBV28 and TRBJ1-1; no clear D gene. V was clipped by 7 bases and J by 5 bases, with 11 bases between them. Germline loops: CDR1 MDHEN, CDR2 SYDVKM. The CDR3 loop spans 12 amino acids.

This clonotype was seen at least ten times. V gene TRBV27 combines with J gene TRBJ2-4, with 9 nucleotides matching TRBD1. Per germline, CDR1 MNHEY and CDR2 SMNVEV (reference sequence). With 3 bases clipped from V and 6 bases from J, the junction kept 0 bases outside the gene matches. The CDR3 totals 13 residues. The CDR3 loop is CASSLDRGNIQYF. The CDR3 DNA is TGTGCCAGCAGTTTGGACAGGGGAAACATTCAGTACTTC.

The gene calls are TRBV7-6 and TRBJ2-7; D unclear. V lost 5 bases and J lost 9, with 14 bases in between. The V gene's germline CDR1 is SGHVS and CDR2 FNYEAQ. The CDR3 consists of 12 residues. The CDR3 protein is CASSPWTPGQYF. The CDR3 DNA follows: TGTGCCAGCAGCCCTTGGACGCCAGGGCAGTACTTC.